The rows below give T cell receptor beta chains drawn from one sample of a study of OX40 agonist ivuxolimab in advanced cancers. The table came from immunoSEQ multiplex PCR; TCRdb's copy has only in-frame clones and leaves some out. This table has about 36,000 clones, about four fifths appearing once. The source was CD4+ or CD8+ T cells sorted from blood, collected in a trial of the OX40 agonist ivuxolimab. Receptor source: an adult with an advanced solid tumor such as melanoma, head and neck, liver or kidney cancer. Each CDR3 is given with its conserved first and last residue.

v_call cdr3_aa
TRBV19 CASSTGRYTEAFF
TRBV10-3 CAISEAQERGKTQYF
TRBV2 CASSRDRTYEGYTF
TRBV19 CASSHRGAEAFF
TRBV7-9 CASSYRTGNYYEQYF
TRBV7-2 CASSLVGVYGYTF
TRBV19 CATRTGGTRNEQFF
TRBV7-9 CASSFRVAANEQFF
TRBV5-1 CASSFINEQFF
TRBV6-6 CASSYSTPTGGRGYTF
TRBV9 CASSVVPLAGAGDTQYF
TRBV19 CASSIGGQWGSYEQYF